The rows below give T cell receptor beta chains drawn from one sample of a study of T cell repertoires in cytomegalovirus infection. TCRdb reprocessed the reads with MiXCR, giving one entry per CDR3 protein. The table lists approximately 590,000 distinct CDR3 sequences, over 35% of them singletons. The antigens these receptors bind are not known. Material: cultured PBMCs, obtained from culture after CMV antigen stimulation. These receptors came from a human donor in good health (CMV status not recorded). Some clones in this sample may be carry-over from other donors' samples. CDR3s include the opening cysteine and the closing phenylalanine or tryptophan. D genes are given only for firm matches. For some rows the clone size is stated as once, few or many, or as a class when expanded; others skip it.

D	V	J	size	CDR3	DNA
NA	TRBV10-3	TRBJ2-7	NA	CAISGTVDTYEQYF	TGTGCCATCAGTGGGACAGTAGACACCTACGAGCAGTACTTC
NA	TRBV5-1	TRBJ2-3	NA	CASADSITDTQYF	TGCGCCAGCGCCGACTCGATCACAGATACGCAGTATTTT
TRBD2	TRBV7-2	TRBJ2-3	NA	CASSYSGGVSDTQYF	TGTGCCAGCAGTTATAGCGGGGGTGTGTCAGATACGCAGTATTTT
NA	TRBV4-3	TRBJ2-7	NA	CASSQGPGSSYEQYF	TGCGCCAGCAGCCAGGGGCCCGGGAGTTCCTACGAGCAGTACTTC
NA	TRBV19	TRBJ1-2	few	CASSIGSSNYGYTF	TGTGCCAGTAGTATAGGCAGTTCGAACTATGGCTACACCTTC
TRBD1	TRBV15	TRBJ2-7	NA	CATSAGRDSYSYEQYF	TGTGCCACCAGCGCGGGCCGGGACAGCTACTCCTACGAGCAGTACTTC
TRBD1	TRBV6-1	TRBJ2-3	NA	CASTADRGGTDTQYF	TGTGCCAGCACCGCGGACAGGGGAGGCACAGATACGCAGTATTTT
NA	TRBV28	TRBJ2-2	NA	CASRDPNTGELFF	TGTGCCAGCAGAGACCCAAACACCGGGGAGCTGTTTTTT
TRBD1	TRBV7-2	TRBJ1-3	few	CASSLDRGSSGNTIYF	TGTGCCAGCAGCCTAGACAGGGGTAGCTCTGGAAACACCATATATTTT
NA	TRBV20-1	TRBJ2-3	NA	CSARGGDTQYF	TGCAGTGCTAGGGGTGGGGATACGCAGTATTTT
NA	TRBV20-1	TRBJ1-6	NA	CSARGVRGSSYNSPLHF	TGCAGTGCTAGAGGGGTCCGAGGGAGCTCCTATAATTCACCCCTCCACTTT
NA	TRBV7-2	TRBJ2-7	many	CASSLAASNGYEQYF	TGTGCCAGCAGCTTAGCGGCCTCGAATGGCTACGAGCAGTACTTC
NA	TRBV7-6	TRBJ2-3	NA	CASSPGGSRDTQYF	TGTGCCAGCAGCCCAGGGGGGAGCAGGGATACGCAGTATTTT
TRBD2	TRBV27	TRBJ2-7	NA	CASSRTGRLYEQYF	TGTGCCAGCAGCAGGACCGGGAGGTTATACGAGCAGTACTTC
NA	TRBV7-9	TRBJ2-7	NA	CASSLALGASPREQYF	TGTGCCAGCAGCTTAGCGCTTGGGGCCTCGCCGCGTGAGCAGTACTTC
NA	TRBV20-1	TRBJ2-2	NA	CSARDNTGELFF	TGCAGTGCTAGGGACAACACCGGGGAGCTGTTTTTT
NA	TRBV12-3/TRBV12-4	TRBJ2-1	NA	CASSFGGARFNEQFF	TGTGCCAGCAGTTTCGGCGGGGCCCGGTTCAATGAGCAGTTCTTC
TRBD1	TRBV27	TRBJ1-5	NA	CATGQGPYQPQHF	TGTGCCACCGGACAGGGACCCTATCAGCCCCAGCATTTT
TRBD1	TRBV5-4	TRBJ2-5	NA	CASKQGGITYF	TGTGCCAGCAAACAGGGGGGTATAACGTACTTC
NA	TRBV6-1	TRBJ1-6	NA	CATLGTRGYSPLHF	TGTGCCACCCTAGGGACCCGAGGATATTCACCCCTCCACTTT
NA	TRBV11-3	TRBJ2-3	NA	CASSRTGEENTQYF	TGTGCCAGCAGCCGCACAGGGGAGGAGAATACGCAGTATTTT
TRBD2	TRBV6-2/TRBV6-3	TRBJ2-1	NA	CASSYHGRDSGRSGEQFF	TGTGCCAGCAGTTACCATGGCCGGGATAGCGGGCGGAGTGGAGAGCAGTTCTTC
TRBD2	TRBV12-3/TRBV12-4	TRBJ2-7	NA	CASSPEFGLAGGPQYEQYF	TGTGCCAGCAGCCCAGAGTTCGGACTAGCGGGAGGGCCGCAGTACGAGCAGTACTTC
TRBD1	TRBV4-3	TRBJ2-7	NA	CASSQTLPGTGGWNEQYF	TGCGCCAGCAGCCAAACCCTCCCAGGGACAGGGGGGTGGAACGAGCAGTACTTC
NA	TRBV12-3/TRBV12-4	TRBJ1-5	few	CASQQGSNQPQHF	TGTGCCAGTCAGCAGGGTAGCAATCAGCCCCAGCATTTT
TRBD2	TRBV30	TRBJ2-5	NA	CAWSPGTLAGNQETQYF	TGTGCCTGGAGCCCGGGGACTCTAGCGGGCAACCAAGAGACCCAGTACTTC
NA	TRBV7-2	TRBJ1-1	many	CASSLAMGRNTEAFF	TGTGCCAGCAGCTTAGCGATGGGGCGGAACACTGAAGCTTTCTTT
TRBD1	TRBV7-2	TRBJ2-7	NA	CASSAGTGVGVYF	TGTGCCAGCAGCGCCGGGACAGGGGTCGGGGTGTACTTC
NA	TRBV20-1	TRBJ1-1	NA	CSARARGYATEAFF	TGCAGTGCTAGAGCGAGGGGGTATGCCACTGAAGCTTTCTTT
NA	TRBV28	TRBJ2-7	few	CASEPPTASLVFAEQYF	TGTGCCAGCGAACCCCCGACCGCTAGCTTAGTATTCGCCGAGCAGTACTTC
NA	TRBV12-3/TRBV12-4	TRBJ2-7	few	CASIPSRRGNEQYF	TGTGCCAGCATTCCATCCCGACGGGGTAACGAGCAGTACTTC
TRBD2	TRBV12-3/TRBV12-4	TRBJ2-1	few	CASTLGLAGGNEQFF	TGTGCCAGCACCCTGGGACTAGCGGGAGGGAATGAGCAGTTCTTC
NA	TRBV10-3	TRBJ2-3	few	CATLYSFMDTQYF	TGTGCCACCCTATACAGTTTCATGGATACGCAGTATTTT
TRBD2	TRBV7-2	TRBJ2-1	NA	CASSPGTSGGPTKFF	TGTGCCAGCAGCCCCGGGACTAGCGGGGGCCCCACCAAGTTCTTC
TRBD1	TRBV7-6	TRBJ1-3	NA	CASSKNPGQGSGNTIYF	TGTGCCAGCAGCAAAAATCCGGGACAGGGGTCTGGAAACACCATATATTTT
NA	TRBV2	TRBJ2-5	few	CASSVSDQETQYF	TGTGCCAGCAGTGTGAGCGACCAAGAGACCCAGTACTTC
NA	TRBV20-1	TRBJ2-7	NA	CSAPRPGTSYEQYF	TGCAGTGCACCTCGCCCCGGGACAAGCTACGAGCAGTACTTC
TRBD1	TRBV5-1	TRBJ2-7	NA	CASSVRTGQSYEQYF	TGCGCCAGCAGCGTCCGGACAGGGCAGAGCTACGAGCAGTACTTC
TRBD1	TRBV10-3	TRBJ2-1	NA	CAISGRGQGNEQFF	TGTGCCATCAGTGGGAGGGGACAGGGCAATGAGCAGTTCTTC
NA	TRBV23-1	TRBJ1-1	NA	CASSRREVAEAFF	TGCGCCAGCAGCCGCAGGGAGGTGGCTGAAGCTTTCTTT
NA	TRBV6-2/TRBV6-3	TRBJ2-2	few	CATHMAAGELFF	TGTGCCACCCACATGGCAGCCGGGGAGCTGTTTTTT
TRBD2	TRBV10-3	TRBJ2-1	NA	CAISEPGGLAVNNEQFF	TGTGCCATCAGTGAGCCGGGGGGACTAGCGGTGAATAATGAGCAGTTCTTC
TRBD2	TRBV7-2	TRBJ2-3	many	CASSLVLAGGPTTDTQYF	TGTGCCAGCAGCTTAGTACTAGCGGGAGGTCCGACCACAGATACGCAGTATTTT